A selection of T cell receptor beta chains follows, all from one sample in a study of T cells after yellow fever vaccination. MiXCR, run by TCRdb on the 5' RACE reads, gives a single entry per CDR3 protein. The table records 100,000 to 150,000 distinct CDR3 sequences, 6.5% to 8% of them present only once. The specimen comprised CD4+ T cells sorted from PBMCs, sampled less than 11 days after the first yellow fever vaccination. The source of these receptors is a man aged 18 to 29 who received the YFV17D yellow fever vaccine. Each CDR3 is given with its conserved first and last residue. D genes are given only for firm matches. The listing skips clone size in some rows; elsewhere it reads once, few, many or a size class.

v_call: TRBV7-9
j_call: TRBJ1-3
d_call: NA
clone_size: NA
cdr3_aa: CASSLAWGTPAGNTIYF
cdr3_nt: TGTGCCAGCAGCTTAGCGTGGGGCACTCCCGCGGGAAACACCATATATTTT

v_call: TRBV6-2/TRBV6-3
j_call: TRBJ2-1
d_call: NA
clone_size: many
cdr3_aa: CASRNRAYNEQFF
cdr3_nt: TGTGCCAGCAGGAATAGAGCCTACAATGAGCAGTTCTTC

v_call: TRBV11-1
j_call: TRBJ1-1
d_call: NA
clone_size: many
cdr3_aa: CASRLRDTRMDVNTEAFF
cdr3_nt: TGTGCCAGCAGACTCAGGGACACAAGGATGGATGTGAACACTGAAGCTTTCTTT

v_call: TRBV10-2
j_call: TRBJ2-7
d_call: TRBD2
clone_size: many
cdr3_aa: CASSPPLAGPYYEQYF
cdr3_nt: TGCGCCAGCAGCCCCCCACTAGCGGGCCCATATTACGAGCAGTACTTC

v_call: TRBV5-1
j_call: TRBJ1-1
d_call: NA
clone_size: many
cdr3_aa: CASSLSGRSGTEAFF
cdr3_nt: TGCGCCAGCAGCTTGTCCGGGAGGAGTGGGACTGAAGCTTTCTTT

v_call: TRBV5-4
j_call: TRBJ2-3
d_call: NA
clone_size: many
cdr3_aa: CASSLRVVGDTQYF
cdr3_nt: TGTGCCAGCAGCTTGAGAGTAGTAGGAGATACGCAGTATTTT

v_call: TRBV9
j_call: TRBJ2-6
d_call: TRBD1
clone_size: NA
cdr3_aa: CASSVEPDRGYYGANVLTF
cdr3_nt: TGTGCCAGCAGCGTAGAGCCGGACAGGGGTTACTATGGGGCCAACGTCCTGACTTTC

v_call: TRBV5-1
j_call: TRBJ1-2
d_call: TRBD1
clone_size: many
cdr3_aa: CASSLDRGSGGYTF
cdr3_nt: TGCGCCAGCAGCTTGGACAGGGGAAGTGGTGGCTACACCTTC

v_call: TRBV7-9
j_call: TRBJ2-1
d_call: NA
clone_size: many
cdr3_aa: CASSFLGRNEQFF
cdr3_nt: TGTGCCAGCAGCTTTCTAGGGAGGAATGAGCAGTTCTTC

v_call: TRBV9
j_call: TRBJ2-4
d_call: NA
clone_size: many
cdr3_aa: CASSPNLAKNIQYF
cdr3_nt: TGTGCCAGCAGCCCCAATTTAGCCAAAAACATTCAGTACTTC

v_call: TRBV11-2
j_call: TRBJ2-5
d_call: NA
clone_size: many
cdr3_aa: CASSSHPVETQYF
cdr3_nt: TGTGCCAGCAGCTCGCATCCAGTGGAGACCCAGTACTTC

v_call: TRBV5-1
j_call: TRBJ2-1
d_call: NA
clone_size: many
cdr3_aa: CATGQGPSYNEQFF
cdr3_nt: TGCGCCACGGGCCAAGGGCCCTCCTACAATGAGCAGTTCTTC